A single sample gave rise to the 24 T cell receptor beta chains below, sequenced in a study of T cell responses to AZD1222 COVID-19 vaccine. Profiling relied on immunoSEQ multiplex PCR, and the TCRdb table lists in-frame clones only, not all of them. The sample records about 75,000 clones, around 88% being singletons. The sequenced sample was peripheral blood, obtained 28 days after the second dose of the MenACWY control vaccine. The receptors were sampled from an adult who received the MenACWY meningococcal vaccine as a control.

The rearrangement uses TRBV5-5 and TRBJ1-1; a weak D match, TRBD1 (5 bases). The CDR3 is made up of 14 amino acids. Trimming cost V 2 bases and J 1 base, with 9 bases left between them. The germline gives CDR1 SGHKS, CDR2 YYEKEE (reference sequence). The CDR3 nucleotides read TGTGCCAGCAGCTTCGAGGGGACGAACACTGAAGCTTTCTTT. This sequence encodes CASSFEGTNTEAFF.

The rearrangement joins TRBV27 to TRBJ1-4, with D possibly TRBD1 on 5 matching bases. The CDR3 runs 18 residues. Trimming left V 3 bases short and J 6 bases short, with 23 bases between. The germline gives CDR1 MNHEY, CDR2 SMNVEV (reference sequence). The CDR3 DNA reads TGTGCCAGCAGTTTCTCCCCCGTCACAGGAGGAGAGGATGAAAAACTGTTTTTT. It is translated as CASSFSPVTGGEDEKLFF.

CDR3 coding DNA: TGTGCCAGCAAGCCGGGACTAGCGAGGGAGACCCAGTACTTC. It encodes CASKPGLARETQYF. The chain uses TRBV2 and TRBJ2-5; 10 nucleotides match TRBD2. The CDR3 has 14 residues. The trim removed 7 bases at V and 5 bases at J, leaving 7 bases unmatched. Germline CDR1 reads SNHLY; CDR2 reads FYNNEI.

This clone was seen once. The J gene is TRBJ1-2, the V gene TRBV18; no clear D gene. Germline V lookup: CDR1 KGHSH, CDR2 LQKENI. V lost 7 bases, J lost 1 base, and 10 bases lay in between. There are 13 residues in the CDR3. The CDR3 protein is CASFEGFNYGYTF. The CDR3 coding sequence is TGTGCCAGCTTCGAGGGATTTAACTATGGCTACACCTTC.

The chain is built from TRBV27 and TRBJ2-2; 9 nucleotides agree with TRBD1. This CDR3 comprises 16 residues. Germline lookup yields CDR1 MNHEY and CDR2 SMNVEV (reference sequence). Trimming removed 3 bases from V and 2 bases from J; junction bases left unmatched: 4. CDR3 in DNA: TGTGCCAGCAGTTTGCAGACAGGGGGAAACACCGGGGAGCTGTTTTTT. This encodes CASSLQTGGNTGELFF.

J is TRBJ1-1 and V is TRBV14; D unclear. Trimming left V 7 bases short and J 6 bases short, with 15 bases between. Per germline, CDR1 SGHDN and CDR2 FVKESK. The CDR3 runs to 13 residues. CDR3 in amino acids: CASTRGGFPEAFF. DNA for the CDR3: TGTGCCAGCACCCGCGGAGGGTTTCCTGAAGCTTTCTTT.

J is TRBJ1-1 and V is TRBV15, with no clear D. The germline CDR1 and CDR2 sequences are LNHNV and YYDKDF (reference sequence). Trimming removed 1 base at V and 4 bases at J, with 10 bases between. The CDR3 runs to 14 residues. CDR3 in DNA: TGTGCCACCAGCAGAGCAGGAAGCGGCACTGAAGCTTTCTTT. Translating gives CATSRAGSGTEAFF.

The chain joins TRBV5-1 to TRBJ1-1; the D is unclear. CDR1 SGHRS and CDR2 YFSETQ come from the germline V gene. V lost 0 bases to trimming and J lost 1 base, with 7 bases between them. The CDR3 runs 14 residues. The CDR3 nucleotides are TGCGCCAGCAGCTTGGACGGTCCGAACACTGAAGCTTTCTTT. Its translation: CASSLDGPNTEAFF.

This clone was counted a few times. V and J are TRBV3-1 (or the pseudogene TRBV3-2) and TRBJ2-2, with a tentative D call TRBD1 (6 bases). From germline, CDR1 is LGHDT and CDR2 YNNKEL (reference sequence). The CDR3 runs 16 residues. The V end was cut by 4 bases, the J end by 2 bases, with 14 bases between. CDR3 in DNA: TGTGCCAGCAGCCTTCCATCTGGGACAAACACCGGGGAGCTGTTTTTT. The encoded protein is CASSLPSGTNTGELFF.

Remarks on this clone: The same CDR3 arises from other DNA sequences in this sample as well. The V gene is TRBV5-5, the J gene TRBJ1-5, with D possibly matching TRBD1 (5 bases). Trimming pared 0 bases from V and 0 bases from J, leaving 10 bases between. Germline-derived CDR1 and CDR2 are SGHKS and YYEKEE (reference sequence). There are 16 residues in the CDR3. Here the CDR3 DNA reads TGTGCCAGCAGCTTGGGGGCAGGGAATAGCAATCAGCCCCAGCATTTT. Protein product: CASSLGAGNSNQPQHF.

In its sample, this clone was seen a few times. CDR3 nucleotides: TGTGCCAGTAGTACCCCGGACAGGACTAATGAAAAACTGTTTTTT. This encodes CASSTPDRTNEKLFF. The genes are TRBV19 and TRBJ1-4, with TRBD1 matching 7 bases. With V trimmed by 4 bases and J by 2 bases, 4 bases remained unmatched. The germline V gene has CDR1 LNHDA and CDR2 SQIVND (reference sequence). The CDR3 has 15 residues.

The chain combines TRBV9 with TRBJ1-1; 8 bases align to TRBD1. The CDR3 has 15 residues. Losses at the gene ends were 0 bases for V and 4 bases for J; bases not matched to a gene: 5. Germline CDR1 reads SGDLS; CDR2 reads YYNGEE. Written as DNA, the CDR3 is TGTGCCAGCAGCGTAGGAATACAGGGGGGCACTGAAGCTTTCTTT. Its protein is CASSVGIQGGTEAFF.

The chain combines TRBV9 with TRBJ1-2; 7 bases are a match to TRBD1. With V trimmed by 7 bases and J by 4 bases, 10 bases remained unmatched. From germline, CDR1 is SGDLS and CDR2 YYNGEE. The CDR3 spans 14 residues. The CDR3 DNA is TGTGCCAGCGCGCCGAGAGGGACAGCCTATGGCTACACCTTC. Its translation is CASAPRGTAYGYTF.

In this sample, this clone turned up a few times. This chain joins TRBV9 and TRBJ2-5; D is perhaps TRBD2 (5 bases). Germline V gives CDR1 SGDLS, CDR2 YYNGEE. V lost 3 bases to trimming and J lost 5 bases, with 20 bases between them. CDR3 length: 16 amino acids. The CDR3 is CASSAGSRPTGETQYF. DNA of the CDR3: TGTGCCAGCAGCGCAGGTAGTCGCCCTACGGGGGAGACCCAGTACTTC.

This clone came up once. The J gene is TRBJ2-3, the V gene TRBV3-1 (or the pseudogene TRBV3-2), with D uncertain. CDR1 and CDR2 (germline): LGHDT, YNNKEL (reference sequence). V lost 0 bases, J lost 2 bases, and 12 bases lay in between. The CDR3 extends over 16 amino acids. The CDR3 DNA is TGTGCCAGCAGCCAAGATCTGAACCAAGACACAGATACGCAGTATTTT. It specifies CASSQDLNQDTDTQYF.

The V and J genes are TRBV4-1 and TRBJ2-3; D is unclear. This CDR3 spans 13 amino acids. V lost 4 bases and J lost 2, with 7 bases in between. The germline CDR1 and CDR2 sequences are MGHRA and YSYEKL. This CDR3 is CASSRAFTDTQYF. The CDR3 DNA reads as TGCGCCAGCAGCCGAGCTTTCACAGATACGCAGTATTTT.

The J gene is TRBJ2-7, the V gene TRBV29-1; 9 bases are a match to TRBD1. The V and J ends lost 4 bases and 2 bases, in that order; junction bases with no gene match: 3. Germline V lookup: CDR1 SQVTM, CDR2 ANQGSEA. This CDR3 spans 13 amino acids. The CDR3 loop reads CSVGRTGAYEQYF. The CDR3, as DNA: TGCAGCGTTGGGAGGACAGGGGCCTACGAGCAGTACTTC.

This chain's CDR3 is CASSPRGRNEQFF. The CDR3 coding sequence is TGTGCCAGCAGCCCAAGGGGTCGCAATGAGCAGTTCTTC. The chain combines TRBV11-3 with TRBJ2-1, with D perhaps matching TRBD1 (5 bases). The V end was cut by 5 bases, the J end by 6 bases, with 11 bases between. CDR3 size: 13 residues. Per the germline V gene, CDR1 is SGHNT and CDR2 is YENEEA.

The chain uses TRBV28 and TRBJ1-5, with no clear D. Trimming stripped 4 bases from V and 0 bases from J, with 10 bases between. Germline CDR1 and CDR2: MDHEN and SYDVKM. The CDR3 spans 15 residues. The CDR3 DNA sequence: TGTGCCAGCAGTTGGGATATCTATAGCAATCAGCCCCAGCATTTT. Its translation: CASSWDIYSNQPQHF.

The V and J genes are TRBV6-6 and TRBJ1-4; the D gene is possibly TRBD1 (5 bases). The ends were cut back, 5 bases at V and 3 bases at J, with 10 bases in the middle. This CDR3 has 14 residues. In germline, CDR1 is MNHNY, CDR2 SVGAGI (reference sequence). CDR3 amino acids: CASSRDGSNEKLFF. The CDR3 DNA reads TGTGCCAGCAGTCGGGACGGGTCTAATGAAAAACTGTTTTTT.

CDR3 coding DNA: TGTGCCAGCAGCTTAGCCAGGGGGCTAGGGGACACCATATATTTT. Amino acid sequence: CASSLARGLGDTIYF. V usage is TRBV5-6 and J usage is TRBJ1-3; TRBD1 matches at 8 bases. Germline values: CDR1 SGHDT, CDR2 YYEEEE. J lost 8 bases, V lost 2 bases, and 9 bases had no gene match. The CDR3 is made up of 15 amino acids. The full variable domain, in which reference TRBV5-6 and TRBJ1-3 provide the parts outside the CDR3, is DAGVTQSPTHLIKTRGQQVTLRCSPKSGHDTVSWYQQALGQGPQFIFQYYEEEERQRGNFPDRFSGHQFPNYSSELNVNALLLGDSALYLCASSLARGLGDTIYFGEGSWLTVV.

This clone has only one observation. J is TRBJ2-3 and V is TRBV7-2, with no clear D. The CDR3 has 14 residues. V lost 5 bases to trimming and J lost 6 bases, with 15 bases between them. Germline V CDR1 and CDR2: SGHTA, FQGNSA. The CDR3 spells CASSPLGSHDTQYF. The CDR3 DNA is TGTGCCAGCAGCCCCCTAGGGTCACACGATACGCAGTATTTT. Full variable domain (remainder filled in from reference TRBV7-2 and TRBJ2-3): GAGVSQSPSNKVTEKGKDVELRCDPISGHTALYWYRQSLGQGLEFLIYFQGNSAPDKSGLPSDRFSAERTGGSVSTLTIQRTQQEDSAVYLCASSPLGSHDTQYFGPGTRLTVL.

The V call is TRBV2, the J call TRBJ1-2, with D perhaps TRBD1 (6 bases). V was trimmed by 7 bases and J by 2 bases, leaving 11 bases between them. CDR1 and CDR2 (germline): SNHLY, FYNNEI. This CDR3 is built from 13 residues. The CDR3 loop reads CASKSTGNYGYTF. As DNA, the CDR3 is TGTGCCAGCAAAAGTACAGGGAACTATGGCTACACCTTC.

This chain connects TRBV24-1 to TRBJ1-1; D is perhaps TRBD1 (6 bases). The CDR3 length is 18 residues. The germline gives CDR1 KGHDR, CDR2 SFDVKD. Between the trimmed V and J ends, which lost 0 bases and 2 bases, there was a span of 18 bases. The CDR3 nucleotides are TGTGCCACCAGTGATTTGATTCTGGTGAGGGGGGATAACACTGAAGCTTTCTTT. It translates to CATSDLILVRGDNTEAFF.